Reported below is one TCR beta chain. The antigen remains undetermined. Sequencing relied on immunoSEQ assay v3.0, run at survey level. Measured with immunoSEQ multiplex PCR; TCRdb has only the in-frame clones, and not every one. Among about 17,000 clones listed, over 60% were seen once. This sample was included in a study of long-term antiretroviral therapy in people with HIV. Study-level points and caveats: Increased diversity was seen after ART, yet it remained lower than in transplant donor controls.

Each sample contained roughly 0.85-10 million cryopreserved PBMC, thawed before DNA extraction. The material sequenced was unsorted PBMCs, taken just under 2.6 years before starting antiretroviral therapy. The receptor was derived from a woman aged 45-59 years with HIV.

CDR3 in amino acids: CSVPGDGGYTF. In DNA form, the CDR3 reads TGCAGTGTCCCGGGGGACGGTGGCTACACCTTC. The chain is built from TRBV20-1 and TRBJ1-2; TRBD1 is a possible D gene (5 bases). Per germline, CDR1 DFQATT and CDR2 SNEGSKA (reference sequence). This CDR3 is 11 amino acids long. V lost 7 bases and J 7 bases, leaving 13 bases between the germline ends.